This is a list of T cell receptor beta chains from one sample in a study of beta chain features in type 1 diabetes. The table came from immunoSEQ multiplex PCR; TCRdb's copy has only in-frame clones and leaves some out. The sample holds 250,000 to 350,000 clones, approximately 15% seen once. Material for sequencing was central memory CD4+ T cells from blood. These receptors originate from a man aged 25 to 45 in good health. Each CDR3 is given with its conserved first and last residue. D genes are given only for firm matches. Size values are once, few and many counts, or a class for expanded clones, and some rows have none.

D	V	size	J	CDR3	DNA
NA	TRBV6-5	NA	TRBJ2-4	CASSYEGGVKNIQYF	TGTGCCAGCAGTTACGAGGGTGGGGTCAAAAACATTCAGTACTTC
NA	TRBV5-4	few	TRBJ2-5	CASSVTSGMETQYF	TGTGCCAGCAGCGTGACTTCAGGGATGGAGACCCAGTACTTC
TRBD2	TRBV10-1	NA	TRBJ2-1	CASRPGLAEGGEQFF	TGCGCCAGCAGGCCGGGACTAGCAGAGGGGGGTGAGCAGTTCTTC
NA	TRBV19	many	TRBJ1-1	CASSFGATKAFF	TGTGCCAGTAGTTTCGGGGCGACGAAAGCTTTCTTT
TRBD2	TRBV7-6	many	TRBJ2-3	CASSLASGTRSDTQYF	TGTGCCAGCAGCTTAGCTAGCGGGACAAGATCAGATACGCAGTATTTT
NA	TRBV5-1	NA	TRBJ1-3	CASSLNSGLSGNTIYF	TGCGCCAGCAGCTTGAATTCAGGCCTGTCTGGAAACACCATATATTTT
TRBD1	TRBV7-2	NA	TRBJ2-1	CASSPGQGSSYNEQFF	TGTGCCAGCAGCCCCGGACAGGGGAGCTCCTACAATGAGCAGTTCTTC
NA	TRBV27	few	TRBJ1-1	CASSPRMNTEAFF	TGTGCCAGCAGCCCGAGGATGAACACTGAAGCTTTCTTT
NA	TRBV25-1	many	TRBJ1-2	CASSGIYGYTF	TGTGCCAGCAGTGGGATCTACGGCTACACCTTC
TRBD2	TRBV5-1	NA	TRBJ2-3	CASSGGLAGATDTQYF	TGCGCCAGCAGCGGCGGACTAGCGGGAGCAACAGATACGCAGTATTTT
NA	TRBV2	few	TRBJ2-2	CASGSRNTGELFF	TGTGCCAGTGGTTCCCGAAACACCGGGGAGCTGTTTTTT
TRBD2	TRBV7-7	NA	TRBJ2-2	CASRLAGGSNTGELFF	TGTGCCAGCAGACTAGCGGGAGGTTCGAACACCGGGGAGCTGTTTTTT
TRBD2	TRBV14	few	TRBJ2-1	CASSQEDGGAYNEQFF	TGTGCCAGCAGCCAAGAGGACGGGGGGGCCTACAATGAGCAGTTCTTC
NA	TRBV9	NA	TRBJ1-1	CASSVEGRDTEAFF	TGTGCCAGCAGCGTAGAGGGTAGGGACACTGAAGCTTTCTTT
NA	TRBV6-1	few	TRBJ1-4	CASSPQGSGNEKLFF	TGTGCCAGCAGCCCGCAGGGGTCGGGTAATGAAAAACTGTTTTTT
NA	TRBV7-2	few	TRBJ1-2	CASSIGQGYGYTF	TGTGCCAGCAGCATCGGGCAGGGGTACGGCTACACCTTC
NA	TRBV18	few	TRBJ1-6	CASLLGRHNSPLHF	TGTGCCAGCTTGTTGGGACGCCATAATTCACCCCTCCACTTT
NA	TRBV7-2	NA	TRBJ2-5	CASSWPTTYQETQYF	TGTGCCAGCAGCTGGCCTACCACGTACCAAGAGACCCAGTACTTC
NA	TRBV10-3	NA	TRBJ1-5	CAISDRQGDQPQHF	TGTGCCATCAGTGATCGGCAGGGAGATCAGCCCCAGCATTTT
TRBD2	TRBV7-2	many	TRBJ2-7	CASSYQTSGEEQYF	TGTGCCAGCAGCTATCAGACTAGCGGGGAAGAACAGTACTTC
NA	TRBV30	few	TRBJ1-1	CAWSYQGRTTEAFF	TGTGCCTGGAGTTACCAGGGTAGGACCACTGAAGCTTTCTTT
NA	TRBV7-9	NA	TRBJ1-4	CASSPLGGSGEKLFF	TGTGCCAGCAGCCCTCTCGGGGGGTCTGGCGAAAAACTGTTTTTT
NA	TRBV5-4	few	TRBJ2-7	CASSLESGYEQYF	TGTGCCAGCAGCTTGGAGTCTGGGTACGAGCAGTACTTC
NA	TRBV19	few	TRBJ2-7	CASSIRETPAAYEQYF	TGTGCCAGTAGTATTCGAGAAACGCCTGCTGCCTACGAGCAGTACTTC
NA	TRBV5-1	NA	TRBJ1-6	CASSLALSRNSPLHF	TGCGCCAGCAGCTTGGCCCTCTCTCGTAATTCACCCCTCCACTTT
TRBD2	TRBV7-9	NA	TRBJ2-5	CASSPPGGRKTQYF	TGTGCCAGCAGCCCCCCGGGGGGGAGGAAGACCCAGTACTTC
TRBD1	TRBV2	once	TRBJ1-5	CASSDTPGTGGNQPQHF	TGTGCCAGCAGCGATACCCCGGGGACAGGGGGCAATCAGCCCCAGCATTTT
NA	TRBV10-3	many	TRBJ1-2	CAISEKDSGGYTF	TGTGCCATCAGTGAGAAGGATTCGGGGGGCTACACCTTC
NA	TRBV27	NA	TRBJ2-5	CASSLEGGDSWQETQYF	TGTGCCAGCAGTTTAGAGGGGGGCGATAGTTGGCAAGAGACCCAGTACTTC
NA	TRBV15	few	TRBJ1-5	CATSREGSFGTRRYSNQPQHF	TGTGCCACCAGCAGAGAGGGGTCATTCGGGACAAGGAGATATAGCAATCAGCCCCAGCATTTT
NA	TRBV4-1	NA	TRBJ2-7	CASSQDRGGISYEQYF	TGCGCCAGCAGCCAAGATCGGGGCGGGATCTCCTACGAGCAGTACTTC
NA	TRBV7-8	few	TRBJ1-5	CASSDPPWGRKNQPQHF	TGTGCCAGCAGCGATCCCCCCTGGGGCAGAAAGAATCAGCCCCAGCATTTT
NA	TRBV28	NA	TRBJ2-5	CASNGIPNLLTQYF	TGTGCCAGCAATGGGATCCCCAACCTTCTGACCCAGTACTTC
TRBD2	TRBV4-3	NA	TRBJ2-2	CASSQDKTSGGALNTGELFF	TGCGCCAGCAGCCAAGATAAGACTAGCGGGGGAGCCCTGAACACCGGGGAGCTGTTTTTT
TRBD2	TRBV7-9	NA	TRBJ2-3	CASSKSGTGTDTQYF	TGTGCCAGCAGCAAAAGCGGGACCGGCACAGATACGCAGTATTTT
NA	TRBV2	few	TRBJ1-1	CASRVSRNTEAFF	TGTGCCAGCAGGGTTTCGAGGAACACTGAAGCTTTCTTT
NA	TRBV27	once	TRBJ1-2	CASRYNESPGGYTF	TGTGCCAGCAGGTACAACGAGTCCCCGGGGGGCTACACCTTC
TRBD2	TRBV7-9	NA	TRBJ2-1	CASSSLAGAYNEQFF	TGTGCCAGCAGCTCACTGGCGGGAGCCTACAATGAGCAGTTCTTC
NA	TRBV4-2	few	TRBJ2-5	CASSRQLQETQYF	TGTGCCAGCAGCCGACAGCTCCAAGAGACCCAGTACTTC
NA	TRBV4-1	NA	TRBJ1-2	CASSQDPHKGNYGYTF	TGCGCCAGCAGCCAAGATCCCCACAAGGGCAACTATGGCTACACCTTC
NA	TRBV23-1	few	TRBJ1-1	CASSHRTATEAFF	TGCGCCAGCAGTCACCGTACGGCCACTGAAGCTTTCTTT
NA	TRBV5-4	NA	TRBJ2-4	CASSLAIAKNIQYF	TGTGCCAGCAGCTTGGCCATAGCCAAAAACATTCAGTACTTC
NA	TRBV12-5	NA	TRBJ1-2	CASGLDTDGYTF	TGTGCTAGTGGTTTGGACACGGATGGCTACACCTTC
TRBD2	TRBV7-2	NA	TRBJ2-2	CASSYSGGQSTGELFF	TGTGCCAGCAGCTATAGCGGGGGACAGAGCACCGGGGAGCTGTTTTTT
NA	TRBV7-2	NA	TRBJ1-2	CASSFGRGGGYTF	TGTGCCAGCAGCTTCGGGAGAGGAGGCGGCTACACCTTC
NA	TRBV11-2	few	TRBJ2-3	CASSFQSGLLGDTQYF	TGTGCCAGCAGCTTCCAAAGCGGTCTCCTAGGGGATACGCAGTATTTT
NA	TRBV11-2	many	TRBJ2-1	CASSEEYNEQFF	TGTGCCAGCAGCGAAGAATACAATGAGCAGTTCTTC
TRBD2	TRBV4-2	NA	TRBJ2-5	CASRDGGATRGAQYF	TGTGCCAGCAGGGATGGTGGGGCTACCCGGGGGGCCCAGTACTTC
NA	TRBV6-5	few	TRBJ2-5	CASSYLGRRGETQYF	TGTGCCAGCAGTTACTTGGGGAGAAGGGGGGAGACCCAGTACTTC
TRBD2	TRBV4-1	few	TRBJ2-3	CASSGRTRGTDTQYF	TGCGCCAGCAGCGGGCGGACTAGGGGCACAGATACGCAGTATTTT
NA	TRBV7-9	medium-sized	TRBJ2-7	CASGDGSYEQYF	TGTGCGTCGGGGGACGGATCCTACGAGCAGTACTTC
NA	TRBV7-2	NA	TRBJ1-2	CASSLMEGMGYTF	TGTGCCAGCAGCTTAATGGAGGGTATGGGCTACACCTTC
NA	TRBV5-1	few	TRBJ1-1	CASSLAGRNTEAFF	TGCGCCAGCAGCTTGGCCGGGAGGAACACTGAAGCTTTCTTT
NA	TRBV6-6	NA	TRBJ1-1	CASTLLQGANTEAFF	TGTGCCAGCACCCTCCTACAGGGTGCGAACACTGAAGCTTTCTTT
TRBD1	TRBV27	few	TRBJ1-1	CASRTGASWEAFF	TGTGCCAGCAGGACAGGGGCCTCGTGGGAAGCTTTCTTT
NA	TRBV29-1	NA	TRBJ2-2	CSVVGNVDGELFF	TGCAGCGTTGTGGGGAATGTGGACGGGGAGCTGTTTTTT
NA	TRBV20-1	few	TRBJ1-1	CSARFREAFF	TGCAGTGCTAGGTTCAGAGAAGCTTTCTTT